This T cell receptor beta chain was identified during a study of T cells expressing NK-cell markers. Study details: Sequenced donors, eight in total, included seven who were HCMV-seropositive and one who was seronegative.

Making the TCR beta cDNA relied on 5'RACE template switching with UMIs. TCRdb re-called the 5' RACE reads, yielding one record per CDR3 amino acid sequence without DNA. This sample lists roughly 110,000 distinct CDR3 sequences; its ten largest clones have less than 20%. Study outcomes and limitations: No clear determination of HCMV specificity was made for expanded NKG2C+ T cell clones. For over five donors, the dominant NKG2C+ clonotypes made up about 1.0-7.5% of their CD8+ T cells.

With respect to this clonotype: Its antigen is as yet unknown.

This sequence originates from a woman aged 18-70 years in good health. The sequenced sample consisted of blood T cells: a sorted CD56 or NKG2C T cell subset, CD4+ or CD8+ T cells, or bulk PBMC T cells (not recorded which).

CDR3 amino acids: CASSASGSSYNEQFF. The chain links TRBV7-9 to TRBJ2-1. The CDR3 runs to 15 residues. CDR1 SEHNR and CDR2 FQNEAQ come from the germline V gene (reference sequence).